A single sample is the source of the 32 T cell receptor beta chains below, sequenced in a study of blood T cell repertoires in COVID-19. Libraries were prepared by immunoSEQ multiplex PCR; TCRdb keeps only in-frame clonotypes and omits some of them. The repertoire includes some 110,000 clones, around 79% of them detected once, and about 2.5% sits in the top ten. Sample: peripheral blood. Receptors were obtained from a man aged 50-59 years with acute or convalescent COVID-19.

The chain recombines TRBV27 with TRBJ2-3, with 7 nucleotides matching TRBD2. The ends lost 3 bases at V and 4 bases at J; junction bases unmatched: 4. Germline lookup yields CDR1 MNHEY and CDR2 SMNVEV (reference sequence). The CDR3 totals 14 residues. DNA of the CDR3: TGTGCCAGCAGTTTCGGCGGGAGAGCAGATACGCAGTATTTT. Protein product: CASSFGGRADTQYF.

CDR3 DNA: TGTGCCAGCAGCCAAGGTCGAGGCGCCGGGGCCAAAAACATTCAGTACTTC. Translated, it gives CASSQGRGAGAKNIQYF. The J gene is TRBJ2-4, the V gene TRBV4-2; D unresolved. Per germline, CDR1 LGHNA and CDR2 YNFKEQ. CDR3 length: 17 amino acids. V lost 1 base to trimming and J lost 1 base, with 14 bases between them.

This chain uses TRBV19 with TRBJ2-7; 9 bases align to TRBD1. CDR1 is LNHDA, CDR2 SQIVND, per germline (reference sequence). The CDR3 runs to 14 residues. V was pared by 3 bases and J by 5 bases, with 5 bases of the junction left unmatched. The CDR3 here is CASSIMDRGDEQYF. DNA of the CDR3: TGTGCCAGTAGTATCATGGACAGGGGTGACGAGCAGTACTTC.

This clone is a singleton in its sample. The V gene is TRBV7-9, the J gene TRBJ1-1; 7 bases are a match to TRBD1. Per the germline V gene, CDR1 is SEHNR and CDR2 is FQNEAQ (reference sequence). The CDR3 runs to 13 residues. J gave up 11 bases and V 5 bases, and 11 bases lay outside the gene matches. The CDR3 DNA is TGTGCCAGCAGCCAATCAACGACAGGGAGGGCTTTCTTT. Its translation: CASSQSTTGRAFF.

The chain employs TRBV29-1 and TRBJ2-5; TRBD2 agrees at 12 bases. The CDR3 has 12 amino acids. V shed 6 bases and J 9 bases; nucleotides not matched to a gene: 5. Germline V gene lookup returns CDR1 SQVTM and CDR2 ANQGSEA. The CDR3 protein is CSVRTSGAAQYF. The CDR3 nucleotides are TGCAGCGTCAGGACTAGCGGGGCGGCCCAGTACTTC.

The J gene is TRBJ1-5, the V gene TRBV28; D is undetermined. The length of the CDR3 is 17 residues. V lost 4 bases and J lost 7, with 23 bases in between. Germline-derived CDR1 and CDR2 are MDHEN and SYDVKM. The CDR3 loop reads CASSSLLSSAAGQPQHF. In nucleotides, the CDR3 is TGTGCCAGCAGTTCCCTCCTATCCTCAGCCGCGGGGCAGCCCCAGCATTTT.

This chain connects TRBV13 to TRBJ1-1; 9 bases are a match to TRBD1. The CDR3 loop spans 16 amino acids. The germline gives CDR1 PRHDT, CDR2 FYEKMQ (reference sequence). V trimming: 5 bases; J trimming: 11 bases; junction bases outside the gene matches: 18. This CDR3 reads CASSPMGDRALGGAFF. CDR3 bases: TGTGCCAGCAGCCCGATGGGGGACAGGGCCCTGGGGGGTGCTTTCTTT.

The chain employs TRBV28 and TRBJ2-7, with D possibly TRBD2 on 5 matching bases. Germline values: CDR1 MDHEN, CDR2 SYDVKM. The CDR3 contains 14 residues. The DNA of the CDR3 is TGTGGGGAATTAGGCGGGCGCACCTCCTACGAGCAGTACTTC. Amino acid sequence: CGELGGRTSYEQYF.

This rearrangement joins TRBV7-9 to TRBJ2-1; 15 nucleotides align to TRBD2. The CDR3 runs 18 residues. Germline V gene lookup returns CDR1 SEHNR and CDR2 FQNEAQ (reference sequence). V shed 1 base, J shed 0 bases, and the junction held 1 base outside the gene matches. In nucleotides, the CDR3 is TGTGCCAGCAGCTTAGGGACTAGCGGGAGGGCCTCCTACAATGAGCAGTTCTTC. Translating gives CASSLGTSGRASYNEQFF.

V gene TRBV6-5 combines with J gene TRBJ2-1; 11 bases align to TRBD2. Losses at the gene ends were 7 bases for V and 8 bases for J; bases not matched to a gene: 7. Germline V gene lookup returns CDR1 MNHEY and CDR2 SVGAGI. This CDR3 has 14 amino acids. CDR3 sequence: CASKLAGDSDEQFF. In DNA, the CDR3 is TGTGCCAGCAAACTAGCGGGAGATAGCGATGAGCAGTTCTTC.

The table lists this clone with a few counts. The genes are TRBV6-2 or TRBV6-3 and TRBJ2-1, with D possibly being TRBD1 (6 bases). Per germline, CDR1 MNHEY and CDR2 SVGEGT. The CDR3 consists of 14 residues. The V end was cut by 2 bases, the J end by 9 bases, with 14 bases between. The CDR3, as DNA: TGTGCCAGCAGTTACACGGGCCCCAGGGGTGAGCAGTTCTTC. It specifies CASSYTGPRGEQFF.

This clone was found once. The chain combines TRBV6-5 with TRBJ2-3; D call uncertain. This CDR3 is built from 13 residues. Deletions cut 0 bases from V and 5 bases from J, with 6 bases between. Germline V gene data show CDR1 as MNHEY and CDR2 as SVGAGI. This CDR3 reads CASSYSLLDTQYF. The CDR3 DNA reads TGTGCCAGCAGTTACTCCCTATTAGATACGCAGTATTTT.

The genes are TRBV20-1 and TRBJ2-3; D is possibly TRBD2 (5 bases). The CDR3 extends over 14 amino acids. Deletions cut 3 bases from V and 0 bases from J, with 10 bases between. From germline, CDR1 is DFQATT and CDR2 SNEGSKA (reference sequence). The CDR3 reads CSASERPSTDTQYF. CDR3 nucleotide sequence: TGCAGTGCTAGTGAGCGGCCTAGCACAGATACGCAGTATTTT.

In this sample, this clone turned up a few times. This chain uses TRBV18 with TRBJ1-1; no firm D call. CDR1 is KGHSH and CDR2 is LQKENI in the germline V gene. Trimming removed 3 bases from V and 8 bases from J, with 16 bases in between. The CDR3 spans 14 residues. In nucleotides, the CDR3 is TGTGCCAGCTCACCCCCCCTTACAGATAGAGAAGCTTTCTTT. This translates into CASSPPLTDREAFF.

The rearrangement joins TRBV12-3 or TRBV12-4 to TRBJ2-7, with a tentative D call TRBD2 (6 bases). The CDR3 runs 12 residues. V lost 5 bases and J lost 1, with 6 bases in between. CDR3 DNA: TGTGCCAGCAGTGGAGGGTCCTACGAGCAGTACTTC. This encodes CASSGGSYEQYF.

The sample holds one count of this clone. The genes are TRBV5-4 and TRBJ2-1; 11 bases line up with TRBD2. The ends lost 9 bases at V and 0 bases at J; junction bases unmatched: 11. The CDR3 sequence is 17 residues long. CDR1 and CDR2 (germline): SGHNT, YYREEE (reference sequence). In nucleotides, the CDR3 is TGTGCCACCATAGCGGGAGGGCCCAAGGTCTCCTACAATGAGCAGTTCTTC. Translation gives CATIAGGPKVSYNEQFF.

V usage is TRBV7-9 and J usage is TRBJ2-3; a weak D match, TRBD2 (6 bases). The germline CDR1 and CDR2 sequences are SEHNR and FQNEAQ (reference sequence). The CDR3 consists of 18 residues. The V and J ends lost 7 bases and 2 bases respectively, with 25 bases between them. The CDR3 reads CASTIRRGGGGDTDTQYF. In DNA form, the CDR3 reads TGTGCCAGCACCATACGGCGAGGCGGCGGCGGGGACACAGATACGCAGTATTTT.

This clone was seen at least ten times. The chain combines TRBV9 with TRBJ2-3; D unclear. The V and J ends lost 3 bases and 0 bases respectively, with 11 bases between them. This CDR3 spans 15 amino acids. Per the germline V gene, CDR1 is SGDLS and CDR2 is YYNGEE. CDR3 in amino acids: CASSGSVSSTDTQYF. DNA for the CDR3: TGTGCCAGCAGCGGGAGCGTTTCTAGCACAGATACGCAGTATTTT.

The J gene is TRBJ1-2, the V gene TRBV5-5; D is possibly TRBD1 (5 bases). V lost 6 bases to trimming and J lost 2 bases, with 11 bases between them. Germline values: CDR1 SGHKS, CDR2 YYEKEE (reference sequence). The length of the CDR3 is 13 residues. The CDR3 here is CASTPQVNYGYTF. The CDR3 DNA follows: TGTGCCAGCACCCCACAGGTAAACTATGGCTACACCTTC.

V usage is TRBV5-4 and J usage is TRBJ2-5; 10 nucleotides match TRBD1. Germline V gene lookup returns CDR1 SGHNT and CDR2 YYREEE (reference sequence). With 4 bases clipped from V and 5 bases from J, the junction kept 8 bases outside the gene matches. This CDR3 is 15 amino acids long. CDR3 protein: CASSPNGQGGETQYF. The CDR3 DNA reads TGTGCCAGCAGCCCGAACGGACAGGGGGGGGAGACCCAGTACTTC.

The chain employs TRBV5-6 and TRBJ2-3; tentatively, D is TRBD2 (6 bases). There are 14 residues in the CDR3. Looked up from germline, CDR1 is SGHDT and CDR2 is YYEEEE. Trimming removed 2 bases from V and 3 bases from J, with 10 bases in between. The CDR3 loop reads CASSFPEGTDTQYF. The DNA of the CDR3 is TGTGCCAGCAGCTTTCCGGAGGGAACAGATACGCAGTATTTT. Based on the CDR3 plus reference TRBV5-6 and TRBJ2-3, the full variable domain is DAGVTQSPTHLIKTRGQQVTLRCSPKSGHDTVSWYQQALGQGPQFIFQYYEEEERQRGNFPDRFSGHQFPNYSSELNVNALLLGDSALYLCASSFPEGTDTQYFGPGTRLTVL.

CDR3 in amino acids: CASSSLGRETSTDTQYF. DNA for the CDR3: TGTGCCAGCAGCTCCCTCGGGCGGGAAACTAGCACAGATACGCAGTATTTT. The V and J genes are TRBV7-6 and TRBJ2-3, with a weak D call TRBD2 (6 bases). The ends were cut back, 4 bases at V and 0 bases at J, with 17 bases in the middle. Germline assignment: CDR1 SGHVS and CDR2 FNYEAQ. This CDR3 comprises 17 residues.

The sample holds one count of this clone. The rearrangement links TRBV10-3 to TRBJ2-7, with TRBD1 matching 7 bases. Germline trimming cut 0 bases from V and 0 bases from J; bases unmatched to any gene: 8. The CDR3 runs 17 residues. Germline CDR1 and CDR2: ENHRY and SYGVKD. CDR3 in amino acids: CAISESALTGPSYEQYF. Here the CDR3 DNA reads TGTGCCATCAGTGAGTCGGCACTGACAGGGCCCTCCTACGAGCAGTACTTC.

The chain is built from TRBV5-4 and TRBJ1-4, with 8 bases that match TRBD1. CDR3 length: 14 residues. Germline-derived CDR1 and CDR2 are SGHNT and YYREEE (reference sequence). Unmatched junction bases numbered 8, after V lost 5 bases and J lost 8 bases. The CDR3 nucleotides read TGTGCCAGCAGTTTGACAGGGGTGGACGAAAAACTGTTTTTT. Amino acid sequence: CASSLTGVDEKLFF.

This sequence joins TRBV11-2 and TRBJ2-1; 7 bases agree with TRBD1. CDR1 and CDR2 from the germline V gene are SGHAT and FQNNGV. With V trimmed by 5 bases and J by 4 bases, 11 bases remained unmatched. This CDR3 is 16 amino acids long. The DNA of the CDR3 is TGTGCCAGCAGCACTGAACGTGACAGGGTTTACAATGAGCAGTTCTTC. Protein: CASSTERDRVYNEQFF. Looking up the rest from reference TRBV11-2 and TRBJ2-1 gives the full variable domain: EAGVAQSPRYKIIEKRQSVAFWCNPISGHATLYWYQQILGQGPKLLIQFQNNGVVDDSQLPKDRFSAERLKGVDSTLKIQPAKLEDSAVYLCASSTERDRVYNEQFFGPGTRLTVL.

The CDR3 nucleotides are TGTGCCAGCAGTTCGGACAGGTCCGGGGAGCAGTACTTC. This encodes CASSSDRSGEQYF. This chain uses TRBV12-3 or TRBV12-4 with TRBJ2-7, with 7 bases identical to TRBD1. The junction had 7 bases not matched to a gene; V was cut back by 4 bases and J by 7 bases. This CDR3 is 13 amino acids long.

V usage is TRBV6-5 and J usage is TRBJ2-5, with 11 bases identical to TRBD2. CDR3 length: 15 amino acids. Germline lookup yields CDR1 MNHEY and CDR2 SVGAGI. The V gene end was trimmed by 6 bases and the J gene end by 4 bases; junction bases not matched to a gene: 7. The CDR3 DNA follows: TGTGCCAGCAGCAAATCCGGGACTAGCGGAGAGACCCAGTACTTC. Its translation is CASSKSGTSGETQYF.

This clone was seen only once. V gene TRBV28 combines with J gene TRBJ1-4; D may be TRBD1 (6 bases). Looked up from germline, CDR1 is MDHEN and CDR2 is SYDVKM. This CDR3 is built from 14 residues. The V gene lost 2 bases and the J gene lost 8 bases, with 12 bases spanning the gap. CDR3 bases: TGTGCCAGCAGTTTAATGGGGGCGGGCGAAAAACTGTTTTTT. Encoded protein: CASSLMGAGEKLFF.

This chain uses TRBV6-5 with TRBJ1-4; no definite D call. The V end lost 6 bases, the J end lost 7 bases, and 15 bases lay between the germline ends. The CDR3 contains 14 residues. Germline CDR1 MNHEY, CDR2 SVGAGI. The CDR3 sequence: CASRRKANGEKLFF. Written as DNA, the CDR3 is TGTGCCAGCAGACGCAAAGCCAACGGTGAAAAACTGTTTTTT.

The genes are TRBV9 and TRBJ2-2; perhaps TRBD2 as D (6 bases). The CDR3 spans 14 residues. Trimming shortened V by 4 bases and J by 3 bases, and 10 bases separated the two germline ends. CDR1 and CDR2 from the germline V gene are SGDLS and YYNGEE. Here the CDR3 DNA reads TGTGCCAGCAGCTCGGAGGGGTACACCGGGGAGCTGTTTTTT. It specifies CASSSEGYTGELFF.

Remarks on this clone: In the same sample, other DNA sequences code for this CDR3. The chain uses TRBV19 and TRBJ2-7; 12 positions match TRBD1. CDR1 and CDR2 (germline): LNHDA, SQIVND (reference sequence). This CDR3 contains 15 residues. Trimming took 4 bases from V and 4 from J; bases not matched to a gene: 5. Here the CDR3 DNA reads TGTGCCAGTAGTAGGGGACAGGGGGCGTCTTACGAGCAGTACTTC. Translating it yields CASSRGQGASYEQYF. The whole variable domain, filled in from reference TRBV19 and TRBJ2-7, reads DGGITQSPKYLFRKEGQNVTLSCEQNLNHDAMYWYRQDPGQGLRLIYYSQIVNDFQKGDIAEGYSVSREKKESFPLTVTSAQKNPTAFYLCASSRGQGASYEQYFGPGTRLTVT.

This clone was counted a few times. V gene TRBV7-3 combines with J gene TRBJ2-3; TRBD2 aligns across 12 bases. V lost 5 bases and J lost 2; bases outside the gene matches: 5. This CDR3 contains 16 residues. Germline CDR1 SGHTA, CDR2 FQGTGA. CDR3 sequence reads: CASSLGLAGNTDTQYF. DNA of the CDR3: TGTGCCAGCAGCCTCGGACTAGCGGGGAACACAGATACGCAGTATTTT.